This T cell receptor beta chain emerged from a study of CD8 T cells in Susac syndrome. Bulk CD8+ and CD4+ cells came from magnetic negative isolation; CD8+ TEMRA by FACS. Random hexamers were used to reverse transcribe roughly 0.5 to 1 ug of RNA. TCRdb independently ran MiXCR on the immunoSEQ multiplex PCR reads; one entry per CDR3 protein. This repertoire shows 75,000 to 100,000 distinct CDR3 sequences, over 90% found once; its top ten account for approximately 0.47%. Germline assignment: CDR1 SQVTM and CDR2 ANQGSEA. The CDR3 runs 14 residues. V lost 1 base to trimming and J lost 6 bases, with 16 bases between them. Only a few counts were recorded for this clonotype.

The sample taken for sequencing was CD8+ T cells from PBMCs. The origin of this receptor is a human donor with Susac syndrome. The chain uses TRBV29-1 and TRBJ2-7, with D maybe TRBD1 (6 bases). The CDR3 DNA sequence: TGCAGCGTTGAAGTGGTAACAGGGCTAGGCGAGCAGTACTTC. Translating it yields CSVEVVTGLGEQYF.